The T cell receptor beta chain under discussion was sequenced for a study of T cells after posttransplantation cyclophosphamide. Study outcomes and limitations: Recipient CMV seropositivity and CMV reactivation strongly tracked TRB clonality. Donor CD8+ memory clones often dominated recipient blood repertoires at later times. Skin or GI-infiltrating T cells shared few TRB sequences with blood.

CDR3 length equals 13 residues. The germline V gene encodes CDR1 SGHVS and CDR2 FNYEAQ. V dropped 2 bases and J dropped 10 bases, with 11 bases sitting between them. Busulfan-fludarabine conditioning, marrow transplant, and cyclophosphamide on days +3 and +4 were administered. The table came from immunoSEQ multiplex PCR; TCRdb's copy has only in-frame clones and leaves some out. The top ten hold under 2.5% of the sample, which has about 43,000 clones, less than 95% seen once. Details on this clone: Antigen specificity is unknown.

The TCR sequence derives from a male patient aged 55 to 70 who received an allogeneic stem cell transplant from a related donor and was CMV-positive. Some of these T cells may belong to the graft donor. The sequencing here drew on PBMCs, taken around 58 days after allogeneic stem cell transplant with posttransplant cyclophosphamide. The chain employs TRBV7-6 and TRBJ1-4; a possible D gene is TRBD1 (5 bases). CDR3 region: CASSLLGEGKLFF. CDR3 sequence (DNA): TGTGCCAGCAGCTTACTGGGGGAGGGAAAACTGTTTTTT. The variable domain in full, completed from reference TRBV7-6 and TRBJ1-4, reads GAGVSQSPRYKVTKRGQDVALRCDPISGHVSLYWYRQALGQGPEFLTYFNYEAQQDKSGLPNDRFSAERPEGSISTLTIQRTEQRDSAMYRCASSLLGEGKLFFGSGTQLSVL.